This TCR beta chain was identified in a study of CD8+ T cells in alopecia areata. Across the study: At a dose of 5 to 10 mg twice daily, oral tofacitinib was given to treated patients.

cDNA reverse transcribed from extracted RNA served as the sequencing template. Profiled with immunoSEQ multiplex PCR; TCRdb holds only in-frame clones, not every one. The sample carries more than 200,000 clones, roughly two thirds recorded once. The CDR3 runs 10 residues. Germline values: CDR1 GTSNPN, CDR2 SVGIG (reference sequence). Trimming took 4 bases from V and 11 from J, leaving 11 bases between them. The material sequenced was CD4+ T cells sorted from blood, taken at week 0. This clonotype was obtained from a human donor with alopecia areata. The chain uses TRBV30 and TRBJ1-1; no clear D gene. CDR3 sequence (DNA): TGTGCCTGGAAGGGTGCGTTGGCTTTCTTT. This gives the protein CAWKGALAFF.